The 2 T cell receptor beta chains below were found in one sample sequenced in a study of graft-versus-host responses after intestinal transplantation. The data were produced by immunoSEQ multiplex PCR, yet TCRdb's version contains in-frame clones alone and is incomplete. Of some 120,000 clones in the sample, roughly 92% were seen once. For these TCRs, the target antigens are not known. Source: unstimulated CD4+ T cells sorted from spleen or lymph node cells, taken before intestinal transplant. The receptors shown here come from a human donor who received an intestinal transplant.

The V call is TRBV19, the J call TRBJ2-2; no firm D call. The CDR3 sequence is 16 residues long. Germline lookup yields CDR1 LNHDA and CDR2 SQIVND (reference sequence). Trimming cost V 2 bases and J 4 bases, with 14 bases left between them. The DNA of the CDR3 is TGTGCCAGTAGTATAAGTTTGGGCAGGAGCACCGGGGAGCTGTTTTTT. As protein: CASSISLGRSTGELFF.

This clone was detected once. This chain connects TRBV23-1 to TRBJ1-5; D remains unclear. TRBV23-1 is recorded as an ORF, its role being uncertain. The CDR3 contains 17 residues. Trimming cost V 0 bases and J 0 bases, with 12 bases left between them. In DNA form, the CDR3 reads TGCGCCAGCAGTCAATCCGGCGAGGCGGCTAGCAATCAGCCCCAGCATTTT. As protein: CASSQSGEAASNQPQHF.